The source of this T cell receptor beta chain is a study of blood T cells in healthy people across ages. This clonotype turned up a few times. V was clipped by 6 bases and J by 5 bases, with 20 bases between them. The CDR3 contains 16 residues. A second PCR of about 6 to 11 cycles used a sample-barcoded 5' primer and a J-beta primer mix. TCRdb redid the calling of the 5' RACE reads with MiXCR, one entry per CDR3 protein. Among 800,000 to 950,000 distinct CDR3 sequences listed, about 34% were seen once. V gene TRBV12-3 or TRBV12-4 combines with J gene TRBJ2-1; perhaps TRBD2 as D (6 bases). The sequenced material came from blood. The origin of this receptor is a man aged 18 to 35 in good health. This chain's CDR3 is CASSPGLAGPHNEQFF. In DNA, the CDR3 is TGTGCCAGCAGCCCCGGACTGGCGGGGCCCCACAATGAGCAGTTCTTC.